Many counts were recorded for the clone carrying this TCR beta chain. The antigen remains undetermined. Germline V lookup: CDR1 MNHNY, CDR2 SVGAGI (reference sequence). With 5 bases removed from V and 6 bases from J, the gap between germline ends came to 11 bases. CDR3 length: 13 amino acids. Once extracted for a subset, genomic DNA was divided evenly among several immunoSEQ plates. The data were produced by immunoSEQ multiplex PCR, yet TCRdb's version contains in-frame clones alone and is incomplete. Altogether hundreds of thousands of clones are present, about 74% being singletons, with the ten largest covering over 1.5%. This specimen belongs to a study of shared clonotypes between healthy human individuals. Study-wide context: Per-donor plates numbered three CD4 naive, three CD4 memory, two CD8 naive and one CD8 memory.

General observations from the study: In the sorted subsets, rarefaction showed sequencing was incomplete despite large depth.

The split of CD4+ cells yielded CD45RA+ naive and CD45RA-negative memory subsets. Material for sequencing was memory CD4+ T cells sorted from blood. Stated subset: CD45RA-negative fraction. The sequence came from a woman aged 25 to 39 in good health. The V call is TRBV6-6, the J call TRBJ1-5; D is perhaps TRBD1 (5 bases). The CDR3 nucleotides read TGTGCCAGCAGTCTATTCCAGGGTCAGCCCCAGCATTTT. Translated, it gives CASSLFQGQPQHF.